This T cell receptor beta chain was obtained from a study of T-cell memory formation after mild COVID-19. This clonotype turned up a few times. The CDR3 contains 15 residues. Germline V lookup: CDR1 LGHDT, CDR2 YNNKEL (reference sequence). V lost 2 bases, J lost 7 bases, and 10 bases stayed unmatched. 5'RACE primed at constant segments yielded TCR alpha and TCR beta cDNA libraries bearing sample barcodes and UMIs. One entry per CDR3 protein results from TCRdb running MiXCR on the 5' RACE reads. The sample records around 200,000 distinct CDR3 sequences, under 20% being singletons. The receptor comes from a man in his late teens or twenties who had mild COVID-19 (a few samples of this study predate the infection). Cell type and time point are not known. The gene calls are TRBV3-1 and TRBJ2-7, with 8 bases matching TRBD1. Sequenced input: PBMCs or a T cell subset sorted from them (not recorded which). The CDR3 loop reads CASSQNTGGSGEQYF. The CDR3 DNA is TGTGCCAGCAGCCAAAATACAGGGGGGAGCGGTGAGCAGTACTTC.